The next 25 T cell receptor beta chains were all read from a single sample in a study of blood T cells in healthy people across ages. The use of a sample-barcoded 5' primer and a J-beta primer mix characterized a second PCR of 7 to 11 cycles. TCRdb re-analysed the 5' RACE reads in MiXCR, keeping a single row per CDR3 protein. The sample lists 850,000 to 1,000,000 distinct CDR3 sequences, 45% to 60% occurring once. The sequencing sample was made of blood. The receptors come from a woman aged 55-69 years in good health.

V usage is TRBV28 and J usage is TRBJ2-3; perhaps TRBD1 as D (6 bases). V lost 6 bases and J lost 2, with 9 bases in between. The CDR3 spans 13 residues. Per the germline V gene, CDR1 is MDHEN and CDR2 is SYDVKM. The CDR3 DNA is TGTGCCAGCAGGCGGACAGCCACAGATACGCAGTATTTT. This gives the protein CASRRTATDTQYF.

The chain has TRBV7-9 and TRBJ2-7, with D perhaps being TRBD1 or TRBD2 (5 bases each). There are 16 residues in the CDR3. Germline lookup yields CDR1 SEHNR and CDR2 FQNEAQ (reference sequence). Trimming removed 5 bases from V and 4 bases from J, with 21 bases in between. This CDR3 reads CASSPLGPNEGYEQYF. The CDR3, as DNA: TGTGCCAGCAGCCCCCTGGGGCCCAACGAGGGTTACGAGCAGTACTTC.

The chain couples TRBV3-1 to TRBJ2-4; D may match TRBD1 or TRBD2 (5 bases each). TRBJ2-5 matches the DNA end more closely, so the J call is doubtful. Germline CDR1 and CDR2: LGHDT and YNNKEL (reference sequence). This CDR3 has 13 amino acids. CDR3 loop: CASSQDYGATQYF. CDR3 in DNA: TGTGCCAGCAGCCAAGACTACGGGGCGACCCAGTACTTC.

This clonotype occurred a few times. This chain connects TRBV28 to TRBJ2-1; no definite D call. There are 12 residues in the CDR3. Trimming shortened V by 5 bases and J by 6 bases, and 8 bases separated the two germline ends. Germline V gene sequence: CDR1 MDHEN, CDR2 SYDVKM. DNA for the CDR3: TGTGCCAGCAGTCCAGACCTCAATGAGCAGTTCTTC. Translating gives CASSPDLNEQFF.

This CDR3 is CASSLMGPADTQYF. CDR3 DNA sequence: TGTGCCAGCAGTTTAATGGGGCCTGCAGATACGCAGTATTTT. This chain connects TRBV27 to TRBJ2-3, with a possible D match to TRBD1 (5 bases). Between the trimmed V and J ends, which lost 2 bases and 4 bases, there was a span of 10 bases. The CDR3 consists of 14 residues. Germline lookup yields CDR1 MNHEY and CDR2 SMNVEV (reference sequence).

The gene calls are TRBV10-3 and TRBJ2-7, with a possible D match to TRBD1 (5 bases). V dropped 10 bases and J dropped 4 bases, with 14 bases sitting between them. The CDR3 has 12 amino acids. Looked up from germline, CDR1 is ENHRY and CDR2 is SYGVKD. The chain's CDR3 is CATRQLRYEQYF. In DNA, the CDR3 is TGTGCCACCCGACAGTTAAGGTACGAGCAGTACTTC.

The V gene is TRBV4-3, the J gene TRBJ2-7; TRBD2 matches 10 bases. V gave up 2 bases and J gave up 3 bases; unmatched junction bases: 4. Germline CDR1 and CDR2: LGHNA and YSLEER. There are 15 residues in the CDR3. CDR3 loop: CASSQRAGGYYEQYF. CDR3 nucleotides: TGCGCCAGCAGCCAACGAGCGGGAGGGTACTACGAGCAGTACTTC.

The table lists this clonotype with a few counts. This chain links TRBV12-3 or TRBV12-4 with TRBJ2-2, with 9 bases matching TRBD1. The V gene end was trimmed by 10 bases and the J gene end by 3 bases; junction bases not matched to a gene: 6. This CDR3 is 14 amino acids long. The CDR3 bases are TGTGCCATTAACAGGGGGCTGGACACCGGGGAGCTGTTTTTT. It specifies CAINRGLDTGELFF.

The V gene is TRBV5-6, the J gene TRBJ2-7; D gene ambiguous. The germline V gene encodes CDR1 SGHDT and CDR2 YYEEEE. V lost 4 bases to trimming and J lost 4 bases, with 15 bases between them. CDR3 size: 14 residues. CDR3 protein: CASSRTLSMYEQYF. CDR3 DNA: TGTGCCAGCAGCCGGACCCTATCGATGTACGAGCAGTACTTC.

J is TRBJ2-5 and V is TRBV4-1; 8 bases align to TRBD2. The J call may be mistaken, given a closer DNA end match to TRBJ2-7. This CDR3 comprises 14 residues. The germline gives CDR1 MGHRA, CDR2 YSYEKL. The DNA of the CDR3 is TGCGCCAGCAGCCAAGATAGCGGGGCTCGCGAGCAGTACTTC. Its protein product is CASSQDSGAREQYF.

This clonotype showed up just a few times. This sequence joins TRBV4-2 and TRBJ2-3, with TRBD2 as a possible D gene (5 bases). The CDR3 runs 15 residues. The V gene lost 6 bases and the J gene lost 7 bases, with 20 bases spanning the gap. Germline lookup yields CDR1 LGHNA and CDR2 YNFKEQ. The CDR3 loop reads CASSQPGRDVNTQYF. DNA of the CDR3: TGTGCCAGCAGTCAGCCGGGGAGAGACGTTAATACGCAGTATTTT.

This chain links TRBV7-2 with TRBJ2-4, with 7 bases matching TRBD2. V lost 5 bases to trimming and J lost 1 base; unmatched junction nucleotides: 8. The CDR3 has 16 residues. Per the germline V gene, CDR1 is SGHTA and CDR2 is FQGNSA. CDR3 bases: TGTGCCAGCAGCCACGGACTAGTAGGCGCCAAAAACATTCAGTACTTC. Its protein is CASSHGLVGAKNIQYF. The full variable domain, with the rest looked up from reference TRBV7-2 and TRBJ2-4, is GAGVSQSPSNKVTEKGKDVELRCDPISGHTALYWYRQSLGQGLEFLIYFQGNSAPDKSGLPSDRFSAERTGGSVSTLTIQRTQQEDSAVYLCASSHGLVGAKNIQYFGAGTRLSVL.

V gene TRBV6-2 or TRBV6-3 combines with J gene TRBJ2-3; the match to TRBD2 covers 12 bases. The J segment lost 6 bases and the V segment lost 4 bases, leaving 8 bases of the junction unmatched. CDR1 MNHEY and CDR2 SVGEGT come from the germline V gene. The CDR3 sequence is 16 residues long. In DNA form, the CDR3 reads TGTGCCAGCAGTTTCCTAGCGGGAGGGCCAGAGGATACGCAGTATTTT. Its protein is CASSFLAGGPEDTQYF.

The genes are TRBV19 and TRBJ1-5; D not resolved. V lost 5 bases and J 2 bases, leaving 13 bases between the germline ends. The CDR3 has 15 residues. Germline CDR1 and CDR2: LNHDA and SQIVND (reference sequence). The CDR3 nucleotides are TGTGCCAGTAGTCCACAAACCCTTCGCAATCAGCCCCAGCATTTT. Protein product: CASSPQTLRNQPQHF.

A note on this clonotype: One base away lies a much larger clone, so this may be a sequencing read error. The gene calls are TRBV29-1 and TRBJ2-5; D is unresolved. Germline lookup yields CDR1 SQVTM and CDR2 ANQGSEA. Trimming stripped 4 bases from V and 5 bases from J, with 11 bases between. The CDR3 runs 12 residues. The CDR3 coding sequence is TGCAGCGTTGCACGGACGCAGGAGACCCAGTACTTC. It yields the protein CSVARTQETQYF. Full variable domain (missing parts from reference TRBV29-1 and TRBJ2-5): SAVISQKPSRDICQRGTSLTIQCQVDSQVTMMFWYRQQPGQSLTLIATANQGSEATYESGFVIDKFPISRPNLTFSTLTVSNMSPEDSSIYLCSVARTQETQYFGPGTRLLVL.

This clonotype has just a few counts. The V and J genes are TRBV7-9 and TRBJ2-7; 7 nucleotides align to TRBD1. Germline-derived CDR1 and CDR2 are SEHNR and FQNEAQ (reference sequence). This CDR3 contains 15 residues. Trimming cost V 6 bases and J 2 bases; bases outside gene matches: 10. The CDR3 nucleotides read TGTGCCAGCAGTCAACGCCCACAGGGGACCTACGAGCAGTACTTC. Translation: CASSQRPQGTYEQYF.

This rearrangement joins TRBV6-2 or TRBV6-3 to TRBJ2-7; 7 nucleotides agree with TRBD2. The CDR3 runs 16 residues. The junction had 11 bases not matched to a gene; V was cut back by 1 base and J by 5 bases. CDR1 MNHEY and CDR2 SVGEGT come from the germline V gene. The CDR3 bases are TGTGCCAGCAGTTACTTGGGCGGGAGAGTTGGGAACGAGCAGTACTTC. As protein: CASSYLGGRVGNEQYF.

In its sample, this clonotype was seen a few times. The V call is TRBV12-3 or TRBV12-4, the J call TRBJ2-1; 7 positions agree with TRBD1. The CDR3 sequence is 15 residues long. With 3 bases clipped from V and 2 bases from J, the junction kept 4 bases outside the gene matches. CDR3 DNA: TGTGCCAGCAGTTTGGGGGACAGTCCCTACAATGAGCAGTTCTTC. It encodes CASSLGDSPYNEQFF.

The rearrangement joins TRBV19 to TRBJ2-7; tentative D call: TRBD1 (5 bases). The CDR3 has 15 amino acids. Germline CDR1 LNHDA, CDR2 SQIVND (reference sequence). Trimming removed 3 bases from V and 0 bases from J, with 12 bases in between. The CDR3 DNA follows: TGTGCCAGTAGTATGATAGGACAAAGCTCCTACGAGCAGTACTTC. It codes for CASSMIGQSSYEQYF.

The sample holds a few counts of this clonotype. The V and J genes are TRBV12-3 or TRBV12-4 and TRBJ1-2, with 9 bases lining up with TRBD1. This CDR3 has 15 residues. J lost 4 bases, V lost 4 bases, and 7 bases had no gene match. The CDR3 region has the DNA TGTGCCAGCAGTTCAGGGACAGGGAGTTTCTATGGCTACACCTTC. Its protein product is CASSSGTGSFYGYTF.

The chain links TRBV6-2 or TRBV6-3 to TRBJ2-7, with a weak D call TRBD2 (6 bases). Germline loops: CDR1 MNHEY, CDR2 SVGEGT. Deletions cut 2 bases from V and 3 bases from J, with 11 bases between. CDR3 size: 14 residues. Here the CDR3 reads CASSYAGPDYEQYF. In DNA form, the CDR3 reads TGTGCCAGCAGTTACGCGGGGCCAGACTACGAGCAGTACTTC.

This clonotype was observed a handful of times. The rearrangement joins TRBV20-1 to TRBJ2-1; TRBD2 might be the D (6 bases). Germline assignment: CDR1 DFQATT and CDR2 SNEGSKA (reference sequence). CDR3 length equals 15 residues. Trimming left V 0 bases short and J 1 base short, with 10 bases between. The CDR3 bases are TGCAGTGCTAGAGATCCGGGAGCGTCCTACAATGAGCAGTTCTTC. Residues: CSARDPGASYNEQFF.

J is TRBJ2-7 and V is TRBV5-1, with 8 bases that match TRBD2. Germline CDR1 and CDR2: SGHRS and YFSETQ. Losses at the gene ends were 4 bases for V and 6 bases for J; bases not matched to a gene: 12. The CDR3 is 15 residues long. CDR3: CASSLGLVEVGEQYF. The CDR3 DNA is TGCGCCAGCAGCCTGGGACTAGTGGAGGTTGGCGAGCAGTACTTC.

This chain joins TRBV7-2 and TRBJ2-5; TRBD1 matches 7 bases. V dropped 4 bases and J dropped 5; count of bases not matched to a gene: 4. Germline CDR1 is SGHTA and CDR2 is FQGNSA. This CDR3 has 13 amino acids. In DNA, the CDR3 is TGTGCCAGCAGCTCGATCAGGGGGGAGACCCAGTACTTC. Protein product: CASSSIRGETQYF.

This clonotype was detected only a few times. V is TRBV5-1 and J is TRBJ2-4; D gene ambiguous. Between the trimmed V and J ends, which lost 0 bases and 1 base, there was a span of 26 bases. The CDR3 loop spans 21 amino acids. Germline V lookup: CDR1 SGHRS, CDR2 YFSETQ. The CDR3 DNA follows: TGCGCCAGCAGCTTGGGTTCCCCGATTCCTAGGGCGTCTTCGGCCAAAAACATTCAGTACTTC. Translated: CASSLGSPIPRASSAKNIQYF.